The entry below gives a single TCR beta chain sequence along with its context. The target of this receptor is not known. No much larger clone exists at a distance of one base, and base qualities are not known. The donors were included in the validation cohort of over a hundred subjects, a group kept apart from the approximately 650-subject first cohort. The sample comes from a study of cytomegalovirus exposure and HLA in healthy donors (dated by TCRdb to the late 2010s). With respect to the entire study: The 500 to 800 repertoires of the first cohort and the roughly 120 validation repertoires were produced on the same platform, according to a later analysis. The study was designed to test whether signatures of past pathogen exposure could be identified by cataloging public T cell receptors. In addition to the first cohort of roughly 700 subjects, a separate validation cohort of 130 or so different subjects was used. High-throughput TCR immunosequencing, statistical association of individual TCRs with disease status, and machine learning were combined to predict cytomegalovirus infection status.

Receptor libraries were prepared by the immunoSEQ multiplex PCR assay. In the authors' own workflow: A statistical classification framework was developed to diagnose cytomegalovirus status using the catalog of TCR beta chain sequences. In its TCRdb copy, this immuneACCESS table keeps in-frame sequences only and misses some clones. Where compared with another copy, unresolved V genes explain less than half of these, and the others have no known cause. V, J and clone size reflect that table, while D and trimming were determined from the DNA. The sample data list some 72,000 clones, and approximately 95% of these were observed just once. About 1.5% of the sample rests with the top ten. Taken from the germline V gene, the CDR1 and CDR2 loops are SGHDT and YYEEEE. Clipping removes 4 bases from V and 5 bases from J, with 6 as the unmatched junction base count. The CDR3 holds 14 amino acids from the cysteine to the phenylalanine. Just the 42-base CDR3 DNA is kept, in frame starting at base 1.

The paper's findings and limits, for the study overall: It was suggested by the authors that the approach could potentially be generalized to other disease states and immunological phenotypes. The study gave a list of 150 to 200 TCR beta chains associated with cytomegalovirus. A later analysis found that TCRs clustered in the first cohort also tended to co-occur in the 95 to 150 validation repertoires, with 94% of cluster scores above 0. The classifier was reported to diagnose cytomegalovirus status with high specificity and sensitivity in both the original and validation cohorts. A later analysis lacked HLA typing for the validation cohort, so it scored co-occurrence in that cohort across all 120 or so repertoires. While some public TCRs were present in many individuals, most TCR sequences turned up only very rarely across donors. In vitro tests confirmed that a few of the cytomegalovirus-associated TCR beta chains recognize cytomegalovirus antigens.

The rearranged chain carries TRBV5-6 and TRBJ1-1, with 9 bases aligning to TRBD1. Sequencing used PBMCs. This receptor was identified in a man between 18 and 35 years old in good health and CMV-seropositive. CDR3 loop: CASSGTGFSTEAFF. The DNA reads as follows: TGTGCCAGCAGCGGGACAGGGTTTAGTACTGAAGCTTTCTTT.